The T cell receptor (beta chain) under discussion was sequenced for a study of regulatory T cells in long-lasting Graves disease. Points from the study as a whole: Samples came from peripheral blood alone, without thyroid tissue. With a few thousand shared public clonotypes, persistent patients exceeded new patients, who shared approximately 880.

The CDR3 is made up of 14 amino acids. V lost 6 bases and J lost 7; bases outside the gene matches: 9. Germline values: CDR1 MNHNS, CDR2 SASEGT. Noted time point: persistent/refractory GD, antithyroid drugs over 5 years with positive TRAb. The TCR library was made from RNA that had been extracted from PBMCs in TRIzol. The authors built TCR beta libraries using iRepertoire HTBI primers and Arm-PCR of CDR3 regions. One entry per CDR3 protein results from TCRdb running MiXCR on the multiplex PCR reads. Of 600,000 to 850,000 distinct CDR3 sequences listed, around 30% are singletons. This clonotype has a count of ten or more. The antigen is not known.

The J gene is TRBJ1-2, the V gene TRBV6-1; 9 bases map to TRBD1. This clonotype originated in a female donor with Graves disease. The specimen was peripheral blood mononuclear cells (PBMCs), collected when the disease was refractory, from a patient treated with antithyroid drugs. CDR3 sequence reads: CASRETGGFVGYTF. DNA of the CDR3: TGTGCCAGCAGGGAGACAGGGGGATTCGTTGGCTACACCTTC.